This TCR beta chain was documented in a study of T cell changes during pregnancy in multiple sclerosis. Repertoires were generated with immunoSEQ multiplex PCR, while TCRdb's copy carries only in-frame clones and drops some. The sample has tens of thousands of clones; more than 85% are singletons. Trimming cost V 7 bases and J 4 bases; bases outside gene matches: 11. CDR3 length: 15 residues. The TCR originated in a female donor in good health, enrolled as a control in a pregnancy study. This material consisted of peripheral blood, taken in the first trimester of pregnancy. This sequence joins TRBV23-1 and TRBJ2-5; 8 positions agree with TRBD1. TRBV23-1 is annotated as an ORF whose role is uncertain. The CDR3 here is CASTPDRVKVETQYF. Here the CDR3 DNA reads TGCGCCAGCACTCCGGACAGGGTCAAGGTAGAGACCCAGTACTTC.